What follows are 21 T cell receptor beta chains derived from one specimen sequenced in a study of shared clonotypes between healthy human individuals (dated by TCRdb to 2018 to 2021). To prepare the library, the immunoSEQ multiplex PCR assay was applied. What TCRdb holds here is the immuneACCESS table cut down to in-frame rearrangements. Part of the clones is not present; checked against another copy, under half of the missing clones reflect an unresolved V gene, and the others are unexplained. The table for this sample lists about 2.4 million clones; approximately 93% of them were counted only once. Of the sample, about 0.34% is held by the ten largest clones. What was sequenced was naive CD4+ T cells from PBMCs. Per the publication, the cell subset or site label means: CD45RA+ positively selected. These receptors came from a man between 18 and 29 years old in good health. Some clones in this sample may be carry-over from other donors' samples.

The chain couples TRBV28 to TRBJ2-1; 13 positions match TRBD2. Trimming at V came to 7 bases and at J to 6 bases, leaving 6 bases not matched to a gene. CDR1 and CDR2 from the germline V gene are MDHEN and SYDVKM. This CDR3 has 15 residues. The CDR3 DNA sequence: TGTGCCAGCACCTCGGGACTAGCGGGATTCAATGAGCAGTTCTTC. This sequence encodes CASTSGLAGFNEQFF.

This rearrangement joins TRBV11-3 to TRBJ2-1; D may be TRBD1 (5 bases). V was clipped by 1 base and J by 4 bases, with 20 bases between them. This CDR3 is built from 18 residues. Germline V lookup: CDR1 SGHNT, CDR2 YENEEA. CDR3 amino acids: CASSLGGAGVGFYNEQFF. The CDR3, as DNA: TGTGCCAGCAGCTTAGGTGGGGCCGGTGTGGGTTTTTACAATGAGCAGTTCTTC.

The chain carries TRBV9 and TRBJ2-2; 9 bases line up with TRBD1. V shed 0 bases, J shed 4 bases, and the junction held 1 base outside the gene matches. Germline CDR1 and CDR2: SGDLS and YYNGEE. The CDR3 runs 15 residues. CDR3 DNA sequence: TGTGCCAGCAGCGTAGGGACAGGGGCCACCGGGGAGCTGTTTTTT. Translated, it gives CASSVGTGATGELFF. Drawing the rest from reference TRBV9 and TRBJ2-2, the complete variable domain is DSGVTQTPKHLITATGQRVTLRCSPRSGDLSVYWYQQSLDQGLQFLIQYYNGEERAKGNILERFSAQQFPDLHSELNLSSLELGDSALYFCASSVGTGATGELFFGEGSRLTVL.

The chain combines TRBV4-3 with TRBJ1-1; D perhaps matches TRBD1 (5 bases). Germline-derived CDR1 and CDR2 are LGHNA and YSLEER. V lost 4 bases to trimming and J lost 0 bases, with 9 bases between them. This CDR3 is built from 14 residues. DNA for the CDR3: TGCGCCAGCAGCCCACAGGTTATGAACACTGAAGCTTTCTTT. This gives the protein CASSPQVMNTEAFF.

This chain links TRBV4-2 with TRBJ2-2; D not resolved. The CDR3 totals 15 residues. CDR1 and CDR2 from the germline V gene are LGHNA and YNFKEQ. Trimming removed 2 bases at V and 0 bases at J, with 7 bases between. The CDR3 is CASSQPGANTGELFF. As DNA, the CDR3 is TGTGCCAGCAGCCAACCGGGCGCGAACACCGGGGAGCTGTTTTTT.

CDR3 sequence (DNA): TGTGCCAGCAGTTACCAAAGGGGATTTCAAGAGACCCAGTACTTC. Protein: CASSYQRGFQETQYF. J is TRBJ2-5 and V is TRBV6-5, with a tentative D call TRBD1 (5 bases). Per germline, CDR1 MNHEY and CDR2 SVGAGI. This CDR3 contains 15 residues. V was trimmed by 2 bases and J by 2 bases, leaving 12 bases between them.

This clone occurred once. CDR3 region: CASSSDLGPIGPQYF. The CDR3 DNA is TGTGCCAGTAGTAGCGACTTGGGTCCGATAGGACCCCAGTACTTC. V gene TRBV19 combines with J gene TRBJ2-5, with D hard to call. Germline CDR1 is LNHDA and CDR2 is SQIVND (reference sequence). Trimming shortened V by 4 bases and J by 9 bases, and 21 bases separated the two germline ends. The CDR3 is made up of 15 amino acids.

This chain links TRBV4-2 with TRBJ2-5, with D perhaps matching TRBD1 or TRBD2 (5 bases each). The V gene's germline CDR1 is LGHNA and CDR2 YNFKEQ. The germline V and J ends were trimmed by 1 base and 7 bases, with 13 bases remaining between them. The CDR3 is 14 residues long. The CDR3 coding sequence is TGTGCCAGCAGCCAAGGGGACCGCGAAGGGACCCAGTACTTC. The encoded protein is CASSQGDREGTQYF.

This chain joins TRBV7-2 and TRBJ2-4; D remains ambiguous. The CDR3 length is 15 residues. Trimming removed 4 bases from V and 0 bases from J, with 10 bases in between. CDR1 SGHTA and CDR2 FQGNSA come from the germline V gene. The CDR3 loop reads CASSSGIIAKNIQYF. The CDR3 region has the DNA TGTGCCAGCAGCTCCGGAATAATAGCCAAAAACATTCAGTACTTC.

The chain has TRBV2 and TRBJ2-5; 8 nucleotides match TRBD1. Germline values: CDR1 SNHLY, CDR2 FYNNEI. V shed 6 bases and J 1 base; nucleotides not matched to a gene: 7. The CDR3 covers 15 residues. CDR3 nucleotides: TGTGCCAGCAGGGAGACAGGGGCCCCCCAAGAGACCCAGTACTTC. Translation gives CASRETGAPQETQYF.

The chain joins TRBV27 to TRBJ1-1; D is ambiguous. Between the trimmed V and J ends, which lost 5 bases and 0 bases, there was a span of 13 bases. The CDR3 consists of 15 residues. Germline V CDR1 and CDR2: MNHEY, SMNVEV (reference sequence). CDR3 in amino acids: CASSPLSVMNTEAFF. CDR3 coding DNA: TGTGCCAGCAGTCCTCTGTCAGTGATGAACACTGAAGCTTTCTTT.

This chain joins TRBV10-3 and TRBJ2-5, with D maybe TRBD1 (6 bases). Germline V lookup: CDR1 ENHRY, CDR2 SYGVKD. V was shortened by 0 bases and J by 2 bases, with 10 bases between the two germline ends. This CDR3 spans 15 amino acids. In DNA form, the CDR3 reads TGTGCCATCAGTGAGTCGGGACAAGAGCAAGAGACCCAGTACTTC. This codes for CAISESGQEQETQYF.

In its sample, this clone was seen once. The CDR3 nucleotides read TGCGCCAGCATCCCCGGACAGTCCTACAATGAGCAGTTCTTC. It codes for CASIPGQSYNEQFF. The chain joins TRBV5-1 to TRBJ2-1, with a possible D match to TRBD1 (6 bases). CDR1 SGHRS and CDR2 YFSETQ come from the germline V gene. Trimming stripped 6 bases from V and 1 base from J, with 11 bases between. This CDR3 region has 14 residues.

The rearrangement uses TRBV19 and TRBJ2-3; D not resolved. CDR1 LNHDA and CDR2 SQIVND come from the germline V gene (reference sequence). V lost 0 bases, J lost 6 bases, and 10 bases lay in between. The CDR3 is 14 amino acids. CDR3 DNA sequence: TGTGCCAGTAGTATAGAACCCCTTTCCGATACGCAGTATTTT. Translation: CASSIEPLSDTQYF.

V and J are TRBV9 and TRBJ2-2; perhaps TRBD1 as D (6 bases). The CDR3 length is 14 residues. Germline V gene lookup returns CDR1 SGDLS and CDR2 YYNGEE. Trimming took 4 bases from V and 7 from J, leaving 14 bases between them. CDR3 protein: CASSPRTDNGELFF. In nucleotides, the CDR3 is TGTGCCAGCAGCCCTCGGACAGACAACGGGGAGCTGTTTTTT.

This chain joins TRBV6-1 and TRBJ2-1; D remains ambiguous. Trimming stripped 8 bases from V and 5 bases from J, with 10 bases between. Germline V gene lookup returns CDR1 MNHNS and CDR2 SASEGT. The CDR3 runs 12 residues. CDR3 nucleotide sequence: TGTGCCAGCCCACGAGCTCACAATGAGCAGTTCTTC. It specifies CASPRAHNEQFF.

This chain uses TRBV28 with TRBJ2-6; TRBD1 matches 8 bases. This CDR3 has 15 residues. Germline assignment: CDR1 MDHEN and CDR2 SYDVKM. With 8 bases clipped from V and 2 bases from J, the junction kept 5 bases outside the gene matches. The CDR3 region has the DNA TGTGCCAGCCACTACAGGGGGGCTGGGGCCAACGTCCTGACTTTC. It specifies CASHYRGAGANVLTF.

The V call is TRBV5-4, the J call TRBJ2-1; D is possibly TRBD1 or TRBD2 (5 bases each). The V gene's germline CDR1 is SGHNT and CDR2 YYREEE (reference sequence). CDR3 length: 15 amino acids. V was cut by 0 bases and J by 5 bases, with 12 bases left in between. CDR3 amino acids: CASSLDRGADNEQFF. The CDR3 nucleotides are TGTGCCAGCAGCTTGGACCGAGGGGCCGACAATGAGCAGTTCTTC.

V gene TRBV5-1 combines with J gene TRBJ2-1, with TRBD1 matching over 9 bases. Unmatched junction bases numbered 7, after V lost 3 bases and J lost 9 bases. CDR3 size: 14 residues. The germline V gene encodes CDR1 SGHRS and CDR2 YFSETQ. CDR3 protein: CASSYGTGRVEQFF. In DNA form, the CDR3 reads TGCGCCAGCAGCTACGGGACAGGGAGGGTTGAGCAGTTCTTC.

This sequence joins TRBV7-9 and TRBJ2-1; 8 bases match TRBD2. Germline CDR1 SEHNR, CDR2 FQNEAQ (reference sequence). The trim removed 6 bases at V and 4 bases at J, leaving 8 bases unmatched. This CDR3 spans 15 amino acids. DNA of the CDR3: TGTGCCAGCAGTTCTACCGGGACTAGGTACAATGAGCAGTTCTTC. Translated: CASSSTGTRYNEQFF.

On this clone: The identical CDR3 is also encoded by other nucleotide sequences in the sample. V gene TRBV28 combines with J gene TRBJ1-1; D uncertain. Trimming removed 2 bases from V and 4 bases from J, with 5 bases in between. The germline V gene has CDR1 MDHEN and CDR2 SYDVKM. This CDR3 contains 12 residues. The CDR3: CASSLRGTEAFF. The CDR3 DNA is TGTGCCAGCAGTTTAAGAGGCACTGAAGCTTTCTTT. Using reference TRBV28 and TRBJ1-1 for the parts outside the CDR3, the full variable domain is DVKVTQSSRYLVKRTGEKVFLECVQDMDHENMFWYRQDPGLGLRLIYFSYDVKMKEKGDIPEGYSVSREKKERFSLILESASTNQTSMYLCASSLRGTEAFFGQGTRLTVV.